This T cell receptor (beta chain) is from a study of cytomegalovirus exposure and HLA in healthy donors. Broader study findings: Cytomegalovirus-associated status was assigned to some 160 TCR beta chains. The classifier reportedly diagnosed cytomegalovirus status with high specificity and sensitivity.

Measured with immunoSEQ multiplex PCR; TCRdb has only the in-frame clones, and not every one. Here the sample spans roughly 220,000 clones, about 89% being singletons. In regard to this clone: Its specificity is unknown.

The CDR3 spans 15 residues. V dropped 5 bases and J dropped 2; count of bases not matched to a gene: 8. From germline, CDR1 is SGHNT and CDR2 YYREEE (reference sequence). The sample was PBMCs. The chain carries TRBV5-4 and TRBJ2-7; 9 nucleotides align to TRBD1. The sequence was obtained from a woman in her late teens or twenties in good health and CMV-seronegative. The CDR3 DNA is TGTGCCAGCAGTTCCGGGACAGGGCCTACCTACGAGCAGTACTTC. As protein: CASSSGTGPTYEQYF.